Listed below are T cell receptor beta chains from one sample, sequenced in a study of T cell responses to AZD1222 COVID-19 vaccine. Sequencing used immunoSEQ multiplex PCR; TCRdb keeps in-frame clones, though not all of them. Counted here are over 130,000 clones, 80% to 95% occurring once; the ten biggest clones make up roughly 3.5%. Material: peripheral blood, obtained 28 days after the second AZD1222 dose. Receptor source: an adult who received the AZD1222 COVID-19 vaccine. Both conserved end residues are part of each CDR3.

CAGQGPTEAFF | TRBJ1-1 | TRBV30
CASRRTGATNEKLFF | TRBJ1-4 | TRBV2
CASSQRGDYMNTEAFF | TRBJ1-1 | TRBV27
CASSLEREGSYEQYF | TRBJ2-7 | TRBV5-1
CASGTGGISQPQHF | TRBJ1-5 | TRBV12-5
CASSEFVRNSPLHF | TRBJ1-6 | TRBV25-1
CASSRGQIKETQYF | TRBJ2-5 | TRBV6-5
CASGTLGSGLDTIYF | TRBJ1-3 | TRBV28
CASRARTGVDTEAFF | TRBJ1-1 | TRBV2
CASSLFGSGNHEQYF | TRBJ2-7 | TRBV11-2
CASSLVETQYF | TRBJ2-5 | TRBV6-5
CASSFHRGGYTF | TRBJ1-2 | TRBV6-6
CASSPPWVYTEAFF | TRBJ1-1 | TRBV11-2
CAWSVQLYGYTF | TRBJ1-2 | TRBV30
CASSPGTGSYEQYF | TRBJ2-7 | TRBV18
CASSLGTWGRETQYF | TRBJ2-5 | TRBV11-1
CASSPSGGRGGYTF | TRBJ1-2 | TRBV18
CASSRDTRELFF | TRBJ2-2 | TRBV5-4
CSVTRETQYF | TRBJ2-5 | TRBV29-1
CASSAPGIAAGEQYF | TRBJ2-7 | TRBV11-2
CASSRSSGLTDTQYF | TRBJ2-3 | TRBV28
CASSLTSGYSYEQYF | TRBJ2-7 | TRBV11-3
CSASKTGAQYSNQPQHF | TRBJ1-5 | TRBV20-1
CASSLAGTYEQYF | TRBJ2-7 | TRBV6-5
CASSLEWGLRAEQFF | TRBJ2-1 | TRBV7-2
CASSSGLGMNTEAFF | TRBJ1-1 | TRBV27
CASSLNGGDQPQHF | TRBJ1-5 | TRBV7-9
CASRPGLETYLSYEQYF | TRBJ2-7 | TRBV2
CASSHIAGRDNEQFF | TRBJ2-1 | TRBV3-1/TRBV3-2
CASRDRGGSEAFF | TRBJ1-1 | TRBV19
CASSYWPEAFF | TRBJ1-1 | TRBV6-2/TRBV6-3
CASSLGQGGQPQHF | TRBJ1-5 | TRBV27
CASSLSGGDYGYTF | TRBJ1-2 | TRBV6-5
CASSHVATDTQYF | TRBJ2-3 | TRBV11-2
CASSLWGSGRYEQYF | TRBJ2-7 | TRBV28
CASSYKANYGYTF | TRBJ1-2 | TRBV6-2/TRBV6-3
CASSFLGPNTGELFF | TRBJ2-2 | TRBV5-1
CASSFAGQGNTEAFF | TRBJ1-1 | TRBV28
CASSYPGLAGNTGELFF | TRBJ2-2 | TRBV6-2/TRBV6-3
CASSVPPGGATGELFF | TRBJ2-2 | TRBV6-1
CASSARGPETQYF | TRBJ2-5 | TRBV13
CASSDPGEGFYEQYF | TRBJ2-7 | TRBV6-1
CASSRSPPNYGYTF | TRBJ1-2 | TRBV6-5
CASSRDGSNQPQHF | TRBJ1-5 | TRBV7-2
CASSLSGLAGYTDTQYF | TRBJ2-3 | TRBV4-1
CATGDGTNSPLHF | TRBJ1-6 | TRBV5-1
CASSEQENTDTQYF | TRBJ2-3 | TRBV6-1
CASSTLDSYGYTF | TRBJ1-2 | TRBV18